The present TCR beta chain was sequenced within a study of T cells of healthy individuals. Germline V lookup: CDR1 ENHRY, CDR2 SYGVKD. This CDR3 contains 14 residues. The V and J ends lost 11 bases and 4 bases, in that order; junction bases with no gene match: 10. MiXCR was run by TCRdb on the 5' RACE reads, yielding one entry per CDR3 protein. The sample lists about 60,000 distinct CDR3 sequences, 15% to 20% seen once, with about 4.7% in the top ten. This sequence originates from a human donor in good health. The genes are TRBV10-3 and TRBJ1-5; 8 bases line up with TRBD1. The CDR3 region is CAVSADRGNQPQHF. The CDR3 nucleotides are TGTGCCGTATCTGCCGACAGGGGAAATCAGCCCCAGCATTTT.